The rows below give T cell receptor beta chains drawn from one sample of a study of blood T cell repertoires in COVID-19. Method: immunoSEQ multiplex PCR; TCRdb's copy keeps in-frame clones and lacks some. The sample gives around 210,000 clones, around four fifths of which show up once; 0.95% is in the top ten. Sequences were obtained from peripheral blood. These receptors were collected from a man between 60 and 75 years old with COVID-19, enrolled during active disease. CDR3s include the opening cysteine and the closing phenylalanine or tryptophan. Fields, in order: V gene, clone size, J gene, D gene, CDR3 DNA, CDR3 protein. A D gene is named only where the DNA matches it firmly. Clone size is given for some rows only: seen once, a few or many times, or a class if the clone is expanded.

V: TRBV30; size: few; J: TRBJ1-2; D: .; DNA: TGTGCCTGGAGTTTCGCAGGGGCCCATGGCTACACCTTC; CDR3: CAWSFAGAHGYTF
V: TRBV5-1; size: .; J: TRBJ1-4; D: .; DNA: TGCGCCAGCAGCTTGGGGGCCGCAGAGGAAAAACTGTTTTTT; CDR3: CASSLGAAEEKLFF
V: TRBV11-2; size: .; J: TRBJ2-7; D: .; DNA: TGTGCCAGCAGCTTAGATCCCCAGCGGGCTATATACGAGCAGTACTTC; CDR3: CASSLDPQRAIYEQYF
V: TRBV19; size: few; J: TRBJ1-1; D: TRBD1; DNA: TGTGCCAGTACCCCTACAGGGGGCACTGAAGCTTTCTTT; CDR3: CASTPTGGTEAFF
V: TRBV5-4; size: .; J: TRBJ1-2; D: TRBD1; DNA: TGTGCCAGCAGCTGGGGGGACAGGGGATATGGCTACACCTTC; CDR3: CASSWGDRGYGYTF
V: TRBV6-5; size: .; J: TRBJ1-2; D: .; DNA: TGTGCCAGCAATCGGGACACGAACTATGGCTACACCTTC; CDR3: CASNRDTNYGYTF
V: TRBV18; size: .; J: TRBJ1-3; D: .; DNA: TGTGCCAGCTCACCACCTTACTTTATTTCTGGAAACACCATATATTTT; CDR3: CASSPPYFISGNTIYF
V: TRBV5-6; size: .; J: TRBJ1-6; D: .; DNA: TGTGCCAGCAGCTCACTCCCAGGGGCCTATAATTCACCCCTCCACTTT; CDR3: CASSSLPGAYNSPLHF
V: TRBV7-4; size: .; J: TRBJ1-3; D: TRBD1; DNA: TGTGCCAGCAGCTTAGCTCGCCAGGGGGCGCAGAACACCATATATTTT; CDR3: CASSLARQGAQNTIYF
V: TRBV20-1; size: .; J: TRBJ2-7; D: .; DNA: TGCAGTGCTCTATCGGGTTACGAGCAGTACTTC; CDR3: CSALSGYEQYF
V: TRBV2; size: .; J: TRBJ1-5; D: .; DNA: TGTGCCAGCAGTCGCCAGGAGGGCAATCAGCCCCAGCATTTT; CDR3: CASSRQEGNQPQHF
V: TRBV7-8; size: .; J: TRBJ1-5; D: .; DNA: TGTGCCAGCAGCTTAAGACAGTCGAATCAGCCCCAGCATTTT; CDR3: CASSLRQSNQPQHF
V: TRBV10-2; size: .; J: TRBJ1-1; D: .; DNA: TGCGCCAGCAGTGAGTGGGCTAACACTGAAGCTTTCTTT; CDR3: CASSEWANTEAFF
V: TRBV5-8; size: .; J: TRBJ2-1; D: .; DNA: TGTGCCAGCAGCTCCTCGGGACACCTCGCCGATGAGCAGTTCTTC; CDR3: CASSSSGHLADEQFF
V: TRBV5-6; size: .; J: TRBJ2-1; D: TRBD1; DNA: TGTGCCAGCAGCCCCCTGACAGGGGATGAGCAGTTCTTC; CDR3: CASSPLTGDEQFF
V: TRBV6-6; size: .; J: TRBJ1-1; D: .; DNA: TGTGCCACCGCTAGGGCAGGACTTTACACTGAAGCTTTCTTT; CDR3: CATARAGLYTEAFF
V: TRBV3-1/TRBV3-2; size: .; J: TRBJ2-6; D: .; DNA: TGTGCCAGCAGCCAAGACACTGGGGCCAACGTCCTGACTTTC; CDR3: CASSQDTGANVLTF
V: TRBV19; size: few; J: TRBJ1-5; D: .; DNA: TGTGCCAGTAGTCCTCAGGGGAATCAGCCCCAGCATTTT; CDR3: CASSPQGNQPQHF
V: TRBV2; size: .; J: TRBJ2-1; D: TRBD2; DNA: TGTGCCAGCAGAACCGGGACTAGCGGGAGGGCCCTTGCACATGAGCAGTTCTTC; CDR3: CASRTGTSGRALAHEQFF
V: TRBV3-1/TRBV3-2; size: .; J: TRBJ2-7; D: .; DNA: TGTGCCAGCAGCCAAGATGGAACTAGCTGGTACGAGCAGTACTTC; CDR3: CASSQDGTSWYEQYF
V: TRBV6-6; size: few; J: TRBJ1-1; D: .; DNA: TGTGCCAGCAGTTACCAACAGGGGAACACTGAAGCTTTCTTT; CDR3: CASSYQQGNTEAFF
V: TRBV12-5; size: .; J: TRBJ1-6; D: .; DNA: TGTGCTAGTGGCCTTGCGGCCCATTATAATTCACCCCTCCACTTT; CDR3: CASGLAAHYNSPLHF
V: TRBV27; size: .; J: TRBJ1-1; D: .; DNA: TGTGCCAGCAGACGGGGGGCGCGTATGAACACTGAAGCTTTCTTT; CDR3: CASRRGARMNTEAFF
V: TRBV18; size: .; J: TRBJ1-1; D: TRBD1; DNA: TGTGCCAGCTCACCCAGGGGGACGGGGGACACTGAAGCTTTCTTT; CDR3: CASSPRGTGDTEAFF
V: TRBV30; size: .; J: TRBJ1-5; D: .; DNA: TGTGCCTGGAGTGTAGGACTGGGGAGCAATCAGCCCCAGCATTTT; CDR3: CAWSVGLGSNQPQHF
V: TRBV19; size: .; J: TRBJ2-1; D: .; DNA: TGTGCCAGTGGGGCTGACAGGTCAGTGAATGAGCAGTTCTTC; CDR3: CASGADRSVNEQFF
V: TRBV3-1/TRBV3-2; size: .; J: TRBJ2-4; D: TRBD1; DNA: TGTGCCAGCAGCCTCGGGACAGGGGGCAAAAACATTCAGTACTTC; CDR3: CASSLGTGGKNIQYF